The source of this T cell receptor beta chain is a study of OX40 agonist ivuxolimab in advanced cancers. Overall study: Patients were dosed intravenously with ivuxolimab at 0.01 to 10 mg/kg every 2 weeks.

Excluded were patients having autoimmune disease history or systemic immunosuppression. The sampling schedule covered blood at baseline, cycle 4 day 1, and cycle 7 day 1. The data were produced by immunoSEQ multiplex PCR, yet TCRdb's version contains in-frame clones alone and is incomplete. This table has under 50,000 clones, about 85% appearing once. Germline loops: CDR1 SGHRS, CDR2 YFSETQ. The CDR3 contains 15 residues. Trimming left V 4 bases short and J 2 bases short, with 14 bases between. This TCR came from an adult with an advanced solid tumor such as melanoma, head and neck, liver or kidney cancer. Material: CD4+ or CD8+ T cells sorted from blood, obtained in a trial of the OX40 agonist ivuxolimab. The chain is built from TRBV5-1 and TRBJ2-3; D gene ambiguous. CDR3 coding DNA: TGCGCCAGCAGCCGTTCTATTGGAGACACAGATACGCAGTATTTT. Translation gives CASSRSIGDTDTQYF.